This passage covers 11 T cell receptor beta chains from one sample sequenced in a study of blood T cell repertoires in COVID-19. The assay was immunoSEQ multiplex PCR, and TCRdb's table has in-frame clones only and misses some. The data contain about 260,000 clones, approximately 91% of them singletons. The sample taken for sequencing was peripheral blood. The receptors originated from a human donor in a cohort sampled during active COVID-19.

The CDR3 loop reads CASRPLGSPEAFF. In nucleotides, the CDR3 is TGTGCCAGCAGACCCCTAGGGAGTCCTGAAGCTTTCTTT. The chain carries TRBV6-5 and TRBJ1-1, with D uncertain. Trimming pared 6 bases from V and 6 bases from J, leaving 14 bases between. Germline-derived CDR1 and CDR2 are MNHEY and SVGAGI. The CDR3 runs 13 residues.

The J gene is TRBJ2-7, the V gene TRBV28; 7 nucleotides agree with TRBD2. J was trimmed by 2 bases and V by 1 base; bases with no gene match: 14. In germline, CDR1 is MDHEN, CDR2 SYDVKM. CDR3 length: 18 residues. The CDR3 region is CASSLFPKGASGTYEQYF. DNA of the CDR3: TGTGCCAGCAGTTTATTCCCGAAGGGAGCTAGCGGCACCTACGAGCAGTACTTC.

The chain uses TRBV28 and TRBJ2-7; 10 nucleotides match TRBD1. With 6 bases clipped from V and 4 bases from J, the junction kept 3 bases outside the gene matches. This CDR3 region has 13 residues. From germline, CDR1 is MDHEN and CDR2 SYDVKM. CDR3 in amino acids: CASSRQGAYEQYF. The CDR3 bases are TGTGCCAGCAGCCGACAGGGGGCTTACGAGCAGTACTTC. Full variable domain (outside the CDR3, taken from reference TRBV28 and TRBJ2-7): DVKVTQSSRYLVKRTGEKVFLECVQDMDHENMFWYRQDPGLGLRLIYFSYDVKMKEKGDIPEGYSVSREKKERFSLILESASTNQTSMYLCASSRQGAYEQYFGPGTRLTVT.

This chain joins TRBV19 and TRBJ2-7; 8 bases agree with TRBD2. The ends lost 4 bases at V and 4 bases at J; junction bases unmatched: 3. The CDR3 is 13 residues long. Germline V CDR1 and CDR2: LNHDA, SQIVND (reference sequence). CDR3 residues: CASSRTSNYEQYF. CDR3 bases: TGTGCCAGTAGTAGGACTAGCAATTACGAGCAGTACTTC.

The chain employs TRBV9 and TRBJ1-3; no reliable D call. The CDR3 consists of 15 residues. V was cut by 3 bases and J by 5 bases, with 15 bases left in between. The germline gives CDR1 SGDLS, CDR2 YYNGEE. CDR3 in amino acids: CASSEAVQTRNTIYF. DNA of the CDR3: TGTGCCAGCAGCGAGGCGGTCCAGACTAGAAACACCATATATTTT.

The chain uses TRBV6-2 or TRBV6-3 and TRBJ1-2, with no clear D. With 0 bases removed from V and 3 bases from J, the gap between germline ends came to 8 bases. The CDR3 sequence is 14 residues long. The V gene's germline CDR1 is MNHEY and CDR2 SVGEGT. This CDR3 is CASSYSANYYGYTF. The CDR3 bases are TGTGCCAGCAGTTACTCGGCCAATTACTATGGCTACACCTTC.

The chain carries TRBV12-5 and TRBJ2-7; D might be TRBD2 (5 bases). Germline V gives CDR1 LGHNT, CDR2 FRNRAP. Trimming shortened V by 5 bases and J by 2 bases, and 13 bases separated the two germline ends. This CDR3 region has 14 residues. The CDR3 spells CASGPRASTYEQYF. As DNA, the CDR3 is TGTGCTAGTGGTCCGAGGGCCAGTACCTACGAGCAGTACTTC.

The chain has TRBV7-6 and TRBJ1-1, with TRBD1 matching over 10 bases. CDR3 length: 15 amino acids. Germline V gene lookup returns CDR1 SGHVS and CDR2 FNYEAQ. The junction had 6 bases not matched to a gene; V was cut back by 0 bases and J by 8 bases. The CDR3 spells CASSLAVGTGEEAFF. The CDR3 nucleotides are TGTGCCAGCAGCTTAGCGGTGGGGACAGGGGAGGAAGCTTTCTTT.

The J gene is TRBJ2-3, the V gene TRBV7-6, with TRBD2 identical over 7 bases. Germline lookup yields CDR1 SGHVS and CDR2 FNYEAQ. V lost 2 bases, J lost 3 bases, and 5 bases stayed unmatched. The CDR3 has 15 amino acids. Written as DNA, the CDR3 is TGTGCCAGCAGCTTAAAAAGCGGGGCAACAGATACGCAGTATTTT. It encodes CASSLKSGATDTQYF.

This clone occurred a few times. V gene TRBV9 combines with J gene TRBJ1-1; 7 bases are a match to TRBD1. The CDR3 runs to 15 residues. Germline V gene data show CDR1 as SGDLS and CDR2 as YYNGEE. Unmatched junction bases numbered 10, after V lost 3 bases and J lost 5 bases. The CDR3 sequence: CASSAGQRVGTEAFF. The CDR3 DNA sequence: TGTGCCAGCAGCGCGGGACAGCGGGTAGGGACTGAAGCTTTCTTT. The variable domain in full, with the rest retrieved from reference TRBV9 and TRBJ1-1, is DSGVTQTPKHLITATGQRVTLRCSPRSGDLSVYWYQQSLDQGLQFLIQYYNGEERAKGNILERFSAQQFPDLHSELNLSSLELGDSALYFCASSAGQRVGTEAFFGQGTRLTVV.

The chain recombines TRBV5-4 with TRBJ1-1; perhaps TRBD1 as D (6 bases). The length of the CDR3 is 15 residues. V was pared by 2 bases and J by 1 base, with 12 bases between. CDR1 SGHNT and CDR2 YYREEE come from the germline V gene (reference sequence). The CDR3 nucleotides read TGTGCCAGCAGCTTTCCAGGGGTCCGGAACACTGAAGCTTTCTTT. Its translation is CASSFPGVRNTEAFF.